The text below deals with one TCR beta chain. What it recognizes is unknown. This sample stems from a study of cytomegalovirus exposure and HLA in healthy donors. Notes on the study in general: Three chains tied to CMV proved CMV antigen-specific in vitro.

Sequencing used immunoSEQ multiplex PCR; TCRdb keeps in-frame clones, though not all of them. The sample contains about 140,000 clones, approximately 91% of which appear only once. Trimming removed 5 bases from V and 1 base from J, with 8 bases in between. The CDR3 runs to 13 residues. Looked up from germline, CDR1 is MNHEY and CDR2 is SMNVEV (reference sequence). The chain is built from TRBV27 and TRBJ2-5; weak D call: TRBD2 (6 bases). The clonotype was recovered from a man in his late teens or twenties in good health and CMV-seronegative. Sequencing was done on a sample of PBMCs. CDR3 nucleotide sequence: TGTGCCAGCAGTGGGCGGGGCCAAGAGACCCAGTACTTC. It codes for CASSGRGQETQYF.